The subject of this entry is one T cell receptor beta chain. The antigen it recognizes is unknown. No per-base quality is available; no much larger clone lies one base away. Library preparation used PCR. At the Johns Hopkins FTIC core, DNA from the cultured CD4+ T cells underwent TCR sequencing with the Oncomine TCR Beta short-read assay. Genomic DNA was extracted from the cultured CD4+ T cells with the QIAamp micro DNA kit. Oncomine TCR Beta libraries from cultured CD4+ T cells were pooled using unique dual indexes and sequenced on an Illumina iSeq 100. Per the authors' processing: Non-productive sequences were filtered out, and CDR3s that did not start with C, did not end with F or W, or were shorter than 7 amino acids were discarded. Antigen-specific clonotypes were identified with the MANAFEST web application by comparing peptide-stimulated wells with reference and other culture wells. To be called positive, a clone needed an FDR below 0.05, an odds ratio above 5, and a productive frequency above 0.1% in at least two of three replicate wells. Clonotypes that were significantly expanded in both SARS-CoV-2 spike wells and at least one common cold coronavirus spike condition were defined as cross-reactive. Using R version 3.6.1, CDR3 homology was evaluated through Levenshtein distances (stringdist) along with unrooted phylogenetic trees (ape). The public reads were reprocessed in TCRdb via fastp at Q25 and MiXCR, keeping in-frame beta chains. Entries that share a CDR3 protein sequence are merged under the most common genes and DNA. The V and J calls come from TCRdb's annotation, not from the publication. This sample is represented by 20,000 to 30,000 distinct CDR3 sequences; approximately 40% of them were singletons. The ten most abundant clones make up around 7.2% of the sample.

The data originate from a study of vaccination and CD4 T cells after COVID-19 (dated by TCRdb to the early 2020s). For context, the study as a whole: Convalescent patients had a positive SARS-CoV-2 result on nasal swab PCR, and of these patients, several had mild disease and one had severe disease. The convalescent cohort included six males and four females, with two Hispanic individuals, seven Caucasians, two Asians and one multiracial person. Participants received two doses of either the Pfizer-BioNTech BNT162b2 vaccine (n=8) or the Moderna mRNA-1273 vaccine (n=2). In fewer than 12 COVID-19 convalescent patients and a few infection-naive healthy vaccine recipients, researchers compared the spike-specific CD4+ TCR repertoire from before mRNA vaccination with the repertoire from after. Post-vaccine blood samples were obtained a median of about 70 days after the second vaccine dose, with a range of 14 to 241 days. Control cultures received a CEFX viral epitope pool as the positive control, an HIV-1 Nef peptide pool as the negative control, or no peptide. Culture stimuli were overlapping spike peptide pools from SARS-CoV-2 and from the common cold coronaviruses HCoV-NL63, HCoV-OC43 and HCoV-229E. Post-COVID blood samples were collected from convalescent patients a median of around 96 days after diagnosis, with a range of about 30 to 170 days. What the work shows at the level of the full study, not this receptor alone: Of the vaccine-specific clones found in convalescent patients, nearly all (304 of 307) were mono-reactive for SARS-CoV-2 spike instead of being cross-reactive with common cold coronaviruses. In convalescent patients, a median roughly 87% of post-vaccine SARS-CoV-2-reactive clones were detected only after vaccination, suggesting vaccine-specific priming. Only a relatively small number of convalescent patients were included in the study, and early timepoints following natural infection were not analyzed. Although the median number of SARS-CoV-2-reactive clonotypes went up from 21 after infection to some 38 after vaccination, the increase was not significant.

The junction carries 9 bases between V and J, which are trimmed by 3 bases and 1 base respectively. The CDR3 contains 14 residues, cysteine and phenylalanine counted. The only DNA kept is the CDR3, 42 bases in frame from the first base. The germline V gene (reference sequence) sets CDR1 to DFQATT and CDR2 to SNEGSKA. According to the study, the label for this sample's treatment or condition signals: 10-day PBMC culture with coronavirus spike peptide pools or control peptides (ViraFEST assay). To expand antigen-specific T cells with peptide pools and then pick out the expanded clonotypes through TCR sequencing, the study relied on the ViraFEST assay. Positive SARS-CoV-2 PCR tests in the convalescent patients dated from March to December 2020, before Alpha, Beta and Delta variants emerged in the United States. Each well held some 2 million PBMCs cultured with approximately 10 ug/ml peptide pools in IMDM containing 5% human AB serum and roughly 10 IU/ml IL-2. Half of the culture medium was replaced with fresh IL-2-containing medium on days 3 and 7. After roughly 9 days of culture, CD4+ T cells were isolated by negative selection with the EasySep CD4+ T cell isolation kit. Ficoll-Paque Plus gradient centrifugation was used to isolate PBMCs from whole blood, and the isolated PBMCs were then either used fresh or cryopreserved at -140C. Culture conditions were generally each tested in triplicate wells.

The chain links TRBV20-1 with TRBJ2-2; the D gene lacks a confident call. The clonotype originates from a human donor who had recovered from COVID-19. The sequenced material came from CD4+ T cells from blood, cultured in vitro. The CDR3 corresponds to CSARVTRNTGELFF. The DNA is TGCAGTGCTAGGGTCACGAGGAACACCGGGGAGCTGTTTTTT.